A selection of T cell receptor beta chains follows, all from one sample in a study of blood T cells in healthy people across ages. Each CDR3 protein gets one entry after TCRdb re-called the 5' RACE reads with MiXCR. This table holds over 950,000 distinct CDR3 sequences, roughly two fifths found once. Sequenced: blood. All receptors come from a man between 18 and 29 years old in good health. The CDR3 runs from the conserved cysteine through the conserved F or W. Each record gives: clone size, V gene, J gene, CDR3 length, D gene, CDR3 protein, CDR3 DNA. A D gene is named only where the DNA matches it firmly. Rows give clone size only sometimes, using once, few, many, or a class for an expanded clone.

abundance: many; v_gene: TRBV7-2; j_gene: TRBJ2-7; len: 17; d_gene: TRBD2; CDR3aa: CASSFSTSGGLTYEQYF; CDR3nt: TGTGCCAGCAGCTTTTCGACTAGCGGGGGCCTGACCTACGAGCAGTACTTC
abundance: -; v_gene: TRBV12-3/TRBV12-4; j_gene: TRBJ1-1; len: 16; d_gene: -; CDR3aa: CASRTARGRRNTEAFF; CDR3nt: TGTGCCAGCAGGACGGCAAGAGGGCGAAGGAACACTGAAGCTTTCTTT
abundance: few; v_gene: TRBV29-1; j_gene: TRBJ2-7; len: 13; d_gene: -; CDR3aa: CSVLGDSYNEQYF; CDR3nt: TGCAGCGTTTTGGGGGACTCTTACAATGAGCAGTACTTC
abundance: -; v_gene: TRBV9; j_gene: TRBJ2-5; len: 16; d_gene: TRBD2; CDR3aa: CASSVGLQRGGDEQYF; CDR3nt: TGTGCCAGCAGCGTAGGTCTCCAGCGGGGGGGCGATGAGCAGTACTTC
abundance: -; v_gene: TRBV28; j_gene: TRBJ2-1; len: 16; d_gene: -; CDR3aa: CASSGVTSGSYNEQFF; CDR3nt: TGTGCCAGCAGCGGTGTTACAAGCGGCTCCTACAATGAGCAGTTCTTC
abundance: -; v_gene: TRBV11-2; j_gene: TRBJ1-1; len: 16; d_gene: -; CDR3aa: CASSSGVALRSTEAFF; CDR3nt: TGTGCCAGCAGCTCCGGTGTTGCGTTAAGGAGCACTGAAGCTTTCTTT
abundance: -; v_gene: TRBV20-1; j_gene: TRBJ2-3; len: 15; d_gene: -; CDR3aa: CSARLQRTYTDTQYF; CDR3nt: TGCAGTGCTAGATTGCAGCGGACCTACACAGATACGCAGTATTTT
abundance: many; v_gene: TRBV7-2; j_gene: TRBJ1-6; len: 19; d_gene: TRBD1; CDR3aa: CASSPRPVGQPIYNSPLHF; CDR3nt: TGTGCCAGCAGCCCAAGACCAGTGGGACAGCCAATTTATAATTCACCCCTCCACTTT
abundance: -; v_gene: TRBV20-1; j_gene: TRBJ2-1; len: 14; d_gene: -; CDR3aa: CSARQQSSYNEQFF; CDR3nt: TGCAGTGCCAGACAGCAGAGCTCCTACAATGAGCAGTTCTTC
abundance: -; v_gene: TRBV29-1; j_gene: TRBJ1-1; len: 10; d_gene: -; CDR3aa: CSVVDAGAFF; CDR3nt: TGCAGCGTTGTTGACGCCGGAGCTTTCTTT
abundance: -; v_gene: TRBV15; j_gene: TRBJ1-2; len: 15; d_gene: -; CDR3aa: CATSRDRARGYGYTF; CDR3nt: TGTGCCACCAGCAGAGATCGGGCACGTGGCTATGGCTACACCTTC
abundance: -; v_gene: TRBV4-3; j_gene: TRBJ1-1; len: 13; d_gene: -; CDR3aa: CASSHIGITEAFF; CDR3nt: TGCGCCAGCAGCCATATAGGGATCACTGAAGCTTTCTTT
abundance: -; v_gene: TRBV13; j_gene: TRBJ2-4; len: 15; d_gene: -; CDR3aa: CASSSLGGDKNIQYF; CDR3nt: TGTGCCAGCAGCTCATTAGGTGGTGACAAAAACATTCAGTACTTC
abundance: -; v_gene: TRBV9; j_gene: TRBJ2-1; len: 16; d_gene: -; CDR3aa: CASSVSGPSSYNEQFF; CDR3nt: TGTGCCAGCAGCGTATCGGGGCCCAGCTCCTACAATGAGCAGTTCTTC
abundance: few; v_gene: TRBV4-2; j_gene: TRBJ2-1; len: 16; d_gene: TRBD2; CDR3aa: CASSQDYGGAGDEQFF; CDR3nt: TGTGCCAGCAGCCAAGATTACGGGGGGGCCGGGGATGAGCAGTTCTTC
abundance: -; v_gene: TRBV20-1; j_gene: TRBJ1-1; len: 14; d_gene: -; CDR3aa: CSAPTPDQGTEAFF; CDR3nt: TGCAGTGCCCCCACCCCTGACCAGGGGACTGAAGCTTTCTTT
abundance: -; v_gene: TRBV12-3/TRBV12-4; j_gene: TRBJ1-1; len: 14; d_gene: -; CDR3aa: CASRRDTENTEAFF; CDR3nt: TGTGCCAGCAGGCGGGACACGGAGAACACTGAAGCTTTCTTT
abundance: -; v_gene: TRBV10-3; j_gene: TRBJ2-5; len: 12; d_gene: -; CDR3aa: CAISESAHEQYF; CDR3nt: TGTGCCATCAGTGAGTCGGCGCATGAGCAGTACTTC
abundance: few; v_gene: TRBV4-3; j_gene: TRBJ2-3; len: 14; d_gene: TRBD1; CDR3aa: CASSQATGADTQYF; CDR3nt: TGCGCCAGCAGCCAGGCCACAGGGGCAGATACGCAGTATTTT
abundance: -; v_gene: TRBV27; j_gene: TRBJ1-6; len: 17; d_gene: TRBD1; CDR3aa: CASSSRTGGSYNSPLHF; CDR3nt: TGTGCCAGCAGTTCAAGGACAGGGGGCTCCTATAATTCACCCCTCCACTTT
abundance: -; v_gene: TRBV10-3; j_gene: TRBJ2-5; len: 13; d_gene: -; CDR3aa: CASGDRSNNEQYF; CDR3nt: TGTGCCAGCGGGGACAGATCGAACAATGAGCAGTACTTC
abundance: few; v_gene: TRBV12-3/TRBV12-4; j_gene: TRBJ2-1; len: 14; d_gene: -; CDR3aa: CASSSGWSGNEQFF; CDR3nt: TGTGCCAGCAGTTCGGGGTGGAGTGGCAATGAGCAGTTCTTC
abundance: -; v_gene: TRBV4-1; j_gene: TRBJ2-2; len: 15; d_gene: -; CDR3aa: CASSQEGWRTGELFF; CDR3nt: TGCGCCAGCAGCCAAGAGGGTTGGCGCACCGGGGAGCTGTTTTTT
abundance: few; v_gene: TRBV24-1; j_gene: TRBJ2-7; len: 16; d_gene: -; CDR3aa: CATSDSIAAAYNEQYF; CDR3nt: TGTGCCACCAGTGACTCCATCGCGGCGGCCTACAATGAGCAGTACTTC
abundance: -; v_gene: TRBV7-2; j_gene: TRBJ1-2; len: 14; d_gene: -; CDR3aa: CASSLVRSDYGYTF; CDR3nt: TGTGCCAGCAGCTTAGTTCGGTCAGACTATGGCTACACCTTC
abundance: few; v_gene: TRBV6-6; j_gene: TRBJ2-3; len: 16; d_gene: TRBD1; CDR3aa: CASSPPTGLSTDTQYF; CDR3nt: TGTGCCAGCAGCCCTCCGACAGGGCTTAGCACAGATACGCAGTATTTT
abundance: few; v_gene: TRBV7-9; j_gene: TRBJ2-1; len: 14; d_gene: TRBD1; CDR3aa: CASSSTGGWNEQFF; CDR3nt: TGTGCCAGCAGCTCGACAGGGGGCTGGAATGAGCAGTTCTTC
abundance: -; v_gene: TRBV9; j_gene: TRBJ1-2; len: 12; d_gene: -; CDR3aa: CAGSGDPYGYTF; CDR3nt: TGTGCCGGCAGCGGGGACCCCTATGGCTACACCTTC
abundance: few; v_gene: TRBV20-1; j_gene: TRBJ2-1; len: 10; d_gene: -; CDR3aa: CSARVDEQFF; CDR3nt: TGCAGTGCTAGAGTGGATGAGCAGTTCTTC
abundance: -; v_gene: TRBV7-9; j_gene: TRBJ1-1; len: 15; d_gene: -; CDR3aa: CASSSGGRVNTEAFF; CDR3nt: TGTGCCAGCAGCTCCGGGGGCCGAGTGAACACTGAAGCTTTCTTT
abundance: -; v_gene: TRBV5-6; j_gene: TRBJ2-4; len: 12; d_gene: -; CDR3aa: CASSLEFNIQYF; CDR3nt: TGTGCCAGCAGCTTGGAGTTTAACATTCAGTACTTC
abundance: -; v_gene: TRBV12-3/TRBV12-4; j_gene: TRBJ1-1; len: 16; d_gene: -; CDR3aa: CASSPSDGQGNTEAFF; CDR3nt: TGTGCCAGCAGTCCCTCGGACGGTCAGGGGAACACTGAAGCTTTCTTT
abundance: -; v_gene: TRBV14; j_gene: TRBJ2-3; len: 14; d_gene: -; CDR3aa: CASGYGGGTDTQYF; CDR3nt: TGTGCCAGCGGGTACGGAGGGGGCACAGATACGCAGTATTTT
abundance: -; v_gene: TRBV20-1; j_gene: TRBJ2-5; len: 16; d_gene: -; CDR3aa: CSASGWELGGQETQYF; CDR3nt: TGCAGTGCTAGCGGCTGGGAGCTGGGGGGCCAAGAGACCCAGTACTTC
abundance: few; v_gene: TRBV10-3; j_gene: TRBJ2-7; len: 13; d_gene: -; CDR3aa: CAISESPTYEQYF; CDR3nt: TGTGCCATCAGTGAGTCGCCTACCTACGAGCAGTACTTC
abundance: -; v_gene: TRBV5-8; j_gene: TRBJ2-3; len: 16; d_gene: -; CDR3aa: CASSLEGRGGTDTQYF; CDR3nt: TGTGCCAGCAGCTTGGAAGGCAGGGGCGGCACAGATACGCAGTATTTT
abundance: -; v_gene: TRBV12-5; j_gene: TRBJ1-4; len: 16; d_gene: -; CDR3aa: CASGRLPAGSNEKLFF; CDR3nt: TGTGCTAGTGGCCGTTTACCTGCGGGATCAAATGAAAAACTGTTTTTT